These 3 T cell receptor beta chains were all obtained from the same sample, sequenced in a study of cytomegalovirus exposure and HLA in healthy donors. With 60 Vbeta and 13 Jbeta primers, the PCR was carried out. Method: immunoSEQ multiplex PCR; TCRdb's copy keeps in-frame clones and lacks some. The sample shows fewer than 100,000 clones, 55% to 80% of them seen only once. Material: PBMCs. These receptors all stem from a female donor in good health and CMV-seronegative.

The chain links TRBV18 to TRBJ2-2, with 7 bases lining up with TRBD2. Germline V gene data show CDR1 as KGHSH and CDR2 as LQKENI. The J segment lost 3 bases and the V segment lost 1 base, leaving 5 bases of the junction unmatched. The CDR3 totals 16 residues. The CDR3 DNA reads TGTGCCAGCTCACCACGAACTAGCGAGTACACCGGGGAGCTGTTTTTT. It specifies CASSPRTSEYTGELFF.

The sample holds one count of this clone. This sequence joins TRBV7-9 and TRBJ2-7, with a weak D call TRBD2 (5 bases). Germline CDR1 and CDR2: SEHNR and FQNEAQ (reference sequence). V was trimmed by 8 bases and J by 1 base, leaving 18 bases between them. This CDR3 comprises 15 residues. CDR3 amino acids: CASQKFEGASYEQYF. CDR3 nucleotides: TGTGCCAGCCAAAAATTCGAGGGCGCTTCCTACGAGCAGTACTTC.

The V gene is TRBV5-7, the J gene TRBJ1-2, with TRBD1 as a possible D gene (6 bases). TRBV5-7 is classed as an ORF, of uncertain function. V dropped 4 bases and J dropped 3 bases, with 19 bases sitting between them. CDR3 length: 16 amino acids. CDR3 in DNA: TGTGCCAGCAGCCCAGACAGGCCAAGCAAGTACTATGGCTACACCTTC. Protein product: CASSPDRPSKYYGYTF.